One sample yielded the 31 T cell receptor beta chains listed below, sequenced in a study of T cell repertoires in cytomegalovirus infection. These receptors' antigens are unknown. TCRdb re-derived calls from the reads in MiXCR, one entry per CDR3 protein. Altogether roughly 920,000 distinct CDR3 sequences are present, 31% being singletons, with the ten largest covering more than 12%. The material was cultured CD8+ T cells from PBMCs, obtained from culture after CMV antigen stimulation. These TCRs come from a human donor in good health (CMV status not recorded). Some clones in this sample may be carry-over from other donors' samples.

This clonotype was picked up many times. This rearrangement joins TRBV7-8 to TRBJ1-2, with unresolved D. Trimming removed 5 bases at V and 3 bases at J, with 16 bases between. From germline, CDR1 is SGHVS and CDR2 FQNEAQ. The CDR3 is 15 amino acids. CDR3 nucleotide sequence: TGTGCCAGCAGCCGAGAGGCAGGCGATTACTATGGCTACACCTTC. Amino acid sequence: CASSREAGDYYGYTF.

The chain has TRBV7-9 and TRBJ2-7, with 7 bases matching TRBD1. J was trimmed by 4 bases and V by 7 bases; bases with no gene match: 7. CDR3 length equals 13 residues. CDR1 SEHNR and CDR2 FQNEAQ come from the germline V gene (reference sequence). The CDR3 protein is CASTGTELYEQYV. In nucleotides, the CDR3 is TGTGCCAGCACTGGGACAGAGCTTTACGAGCAGTACGTC.

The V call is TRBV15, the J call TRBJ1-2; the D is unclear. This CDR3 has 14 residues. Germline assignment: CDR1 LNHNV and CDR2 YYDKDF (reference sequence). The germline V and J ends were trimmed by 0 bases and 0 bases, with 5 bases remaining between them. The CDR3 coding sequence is TGTGCCACCAGCAGAGACCCCTCTAACTATGGCTACACCTTC. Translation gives CATSRDPSNYGYTF.

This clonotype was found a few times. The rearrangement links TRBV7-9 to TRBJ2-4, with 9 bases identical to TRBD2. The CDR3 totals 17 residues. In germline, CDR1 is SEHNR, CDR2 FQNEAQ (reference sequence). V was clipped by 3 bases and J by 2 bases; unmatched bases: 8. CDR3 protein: CASSFSGGHLTKNIQYF. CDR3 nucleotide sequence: TGTGCCAGCAGCTTTAGCGGGGGCCATCTGACCAAAAACATTCAGTACTTC.

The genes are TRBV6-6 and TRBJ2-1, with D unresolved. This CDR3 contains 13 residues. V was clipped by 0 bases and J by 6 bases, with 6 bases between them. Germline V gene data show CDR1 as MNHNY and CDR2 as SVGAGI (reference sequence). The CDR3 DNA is TGTGCCAGCAGTTACTCGATGGTCAATGAGCAGTTCTTC. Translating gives CASSYSMVNEQFF.

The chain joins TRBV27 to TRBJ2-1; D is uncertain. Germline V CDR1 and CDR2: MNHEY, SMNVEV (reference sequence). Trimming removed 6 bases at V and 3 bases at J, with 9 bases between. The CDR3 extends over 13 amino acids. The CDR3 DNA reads TGTGCCAGCAGCACGGACGACTACAATGAGCAGTTCTTC. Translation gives CASSTDDYNEQFF.

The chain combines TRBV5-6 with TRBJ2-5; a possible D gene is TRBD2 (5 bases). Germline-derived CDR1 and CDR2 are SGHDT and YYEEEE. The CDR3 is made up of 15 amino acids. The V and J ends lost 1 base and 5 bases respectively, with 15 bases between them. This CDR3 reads CASSLNPGSRETQYF. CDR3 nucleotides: TGTGCCAGCAGCTTGAATCCGGGATCTCGGGAGACCCAGTACTTC. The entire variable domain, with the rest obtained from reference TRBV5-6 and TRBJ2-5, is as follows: DAGVTQSPTHLIKTRGQQVTLRCSPKSGHDTVSWYQQALGQGPQFIFQYYEEEERQRGNFPDRFSGHQFPNYSSELNVNALLLGDSALYLCASSLNPGSRETQYFGPGTRLLVL.

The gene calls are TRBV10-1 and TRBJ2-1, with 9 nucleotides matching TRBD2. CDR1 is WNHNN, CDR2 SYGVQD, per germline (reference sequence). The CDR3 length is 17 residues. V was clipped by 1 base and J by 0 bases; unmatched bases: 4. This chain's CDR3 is CASSELAGESSYNEQFF. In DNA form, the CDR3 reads TGCGCCAGCAGTGAGTTAGCGGGGGAGAGCTCCTACAATGAGCAGTTCTTC.

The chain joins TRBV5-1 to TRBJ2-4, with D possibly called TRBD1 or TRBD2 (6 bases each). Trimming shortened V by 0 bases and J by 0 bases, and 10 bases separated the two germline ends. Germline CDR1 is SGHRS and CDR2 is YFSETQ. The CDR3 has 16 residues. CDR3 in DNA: TGCGCCAGCAGCTTGGAACAGGGACTAGCCAAAAACATTCAGTACTTC. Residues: CASSLEQGLAKNIQYF.

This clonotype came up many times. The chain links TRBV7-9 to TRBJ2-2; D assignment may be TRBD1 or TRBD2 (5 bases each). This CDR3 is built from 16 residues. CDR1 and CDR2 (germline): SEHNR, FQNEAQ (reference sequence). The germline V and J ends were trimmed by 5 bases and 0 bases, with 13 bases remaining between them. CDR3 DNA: TGTGCCAGCAGCACATGGGACCACACGAACACCGGGGAGCTGTTTTTT. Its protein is CASSTWDHTNTGELFF. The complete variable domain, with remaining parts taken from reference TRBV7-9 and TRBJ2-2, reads DTGVSQNPRHKITKRGQNVTFRCDPISEHNRLYWYRQTLGQGPEFLTYFQNEAQLEKSRLLSDRFSAERPKGSFSTLEIQRTEQGDSAMYLCASSTWDHTNTGELFFGEGSRLTVL.

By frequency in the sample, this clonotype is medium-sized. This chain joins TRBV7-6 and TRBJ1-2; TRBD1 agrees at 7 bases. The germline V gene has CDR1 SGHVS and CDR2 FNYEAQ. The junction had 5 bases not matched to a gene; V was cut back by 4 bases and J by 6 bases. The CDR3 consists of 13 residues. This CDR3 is CASSSHTGDGYTF. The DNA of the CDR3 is TGTGCCAGCAGCTCCCACACAGGGGATGGCTACACCTTC.

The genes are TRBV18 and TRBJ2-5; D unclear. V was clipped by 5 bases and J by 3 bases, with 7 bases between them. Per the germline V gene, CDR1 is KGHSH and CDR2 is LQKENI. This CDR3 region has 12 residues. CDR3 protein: CASSTSEETQYF. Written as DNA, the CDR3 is TGTGCCAGCTCAACAAGCGAAGAGACCCAGTACTTC. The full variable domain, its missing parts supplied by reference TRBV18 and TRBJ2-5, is NAGVMQNPRHLVRRRGQEARLRCSPMKGHSHVYWYRQLPEEGLKFMVYLQKENIIDESGMPKERFSAEFPKEGPSILRIQQVVRGDSAAYFCASSTSEETQYFGPGTRLLVL.

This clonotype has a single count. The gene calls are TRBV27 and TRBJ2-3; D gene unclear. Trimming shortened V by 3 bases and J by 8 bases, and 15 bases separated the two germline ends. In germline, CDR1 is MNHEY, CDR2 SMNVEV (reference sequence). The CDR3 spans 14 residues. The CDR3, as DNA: TGTGCCAGCAGTTTTTTCGGGTTATCGGGTACGCAGTATTTT. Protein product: CASSFFGLSGTQYF.

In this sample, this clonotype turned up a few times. CDR3 protein: CASSEEGDHYGYTF. The CDR3 DNA is TGTGCCAGCAGTGAGGAGGGGGATCACTATGGCTACACCTTC. The chain has TRBV2 and TRBJ1-2; a weak D match, TRBD1 (6 bases). The CDR3 extends over 14 amino acids. The germline V and J ends were trimmed by 3 bases and 3 bases, with 11 bases remaining between them. From germline, CDR1 is SNHLY and CDR2 FYNNEI.

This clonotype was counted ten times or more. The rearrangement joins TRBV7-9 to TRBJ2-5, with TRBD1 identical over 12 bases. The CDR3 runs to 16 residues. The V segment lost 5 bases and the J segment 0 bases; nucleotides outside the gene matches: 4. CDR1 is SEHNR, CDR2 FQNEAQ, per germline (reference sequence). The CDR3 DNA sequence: TGTGCCAGCAGCCACCGGGACAGGGGGCACCAAGAGACCCAGTACTTC. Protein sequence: CASSHRDRGHQETQYF.

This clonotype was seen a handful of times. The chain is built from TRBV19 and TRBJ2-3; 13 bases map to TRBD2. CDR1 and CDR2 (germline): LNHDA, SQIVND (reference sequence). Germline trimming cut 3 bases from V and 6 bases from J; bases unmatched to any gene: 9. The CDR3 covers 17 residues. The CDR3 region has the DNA TGTGCCAGTAGTATCCCGGGACTAGCGGGGTTGGCGGATACGCAGTATTTT. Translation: CASSIPGLAGLADTQYF.

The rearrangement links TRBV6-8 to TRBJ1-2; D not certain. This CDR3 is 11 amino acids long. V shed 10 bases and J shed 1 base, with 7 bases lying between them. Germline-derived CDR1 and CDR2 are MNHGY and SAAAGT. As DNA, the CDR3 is TGTGCCACCTGGAATAACTATGGCTACACCTTC. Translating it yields CATWNNYGYTF.

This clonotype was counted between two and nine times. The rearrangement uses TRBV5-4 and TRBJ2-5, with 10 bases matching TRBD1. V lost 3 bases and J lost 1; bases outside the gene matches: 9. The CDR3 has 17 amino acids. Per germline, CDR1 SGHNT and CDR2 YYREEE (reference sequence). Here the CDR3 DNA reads TGTGCCAGCAGCTATGTGGGCCGGGACAGGGGCCAAGAGACCCAGTACTTC. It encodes CASSYVGRDRGQETQYF.

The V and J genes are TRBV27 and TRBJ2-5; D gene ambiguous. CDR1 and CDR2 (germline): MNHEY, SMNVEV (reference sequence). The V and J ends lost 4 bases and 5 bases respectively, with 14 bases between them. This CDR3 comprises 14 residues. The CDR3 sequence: CASSSLNGGETQYF. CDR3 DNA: TGTGCCAGCAGTTCTTTGAATGGCGGCGAGACCCAGTACTTC.

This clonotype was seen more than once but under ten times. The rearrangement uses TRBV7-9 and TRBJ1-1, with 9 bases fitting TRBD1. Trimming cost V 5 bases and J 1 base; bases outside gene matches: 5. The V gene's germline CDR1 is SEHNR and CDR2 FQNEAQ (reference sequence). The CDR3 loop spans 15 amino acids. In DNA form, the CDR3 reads TGTGCCAGCAGCACTTGGACAGGGGAGAACACTGAAGCTTTCTTT. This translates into CASSTWTGENTEAFF.

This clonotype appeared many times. The DNA for the CDR3 is TGTGCCAGCAGCTCCAGGACTGGCAGCTCCTACAATGAGCAGTTCTTC. This translates into CASSSRTGSSYNEQFF. The chain combines TRBV7-8 with TRBJ2-1, with a possible D match to TRBD2 (5 bases). CDR1 and CDR2 (germline): SGHVS, FQNEAQ. Between the trimmed V and J ends, which lost 4 bases and 0 bases, there was a span of 13 bases. This CDR3 is built from 16 residues.

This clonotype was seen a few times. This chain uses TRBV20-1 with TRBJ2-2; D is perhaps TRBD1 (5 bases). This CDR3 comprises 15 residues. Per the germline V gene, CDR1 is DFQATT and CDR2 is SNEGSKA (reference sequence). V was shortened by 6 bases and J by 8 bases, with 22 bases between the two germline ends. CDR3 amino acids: CSALIGQSAFGELFF. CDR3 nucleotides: TGCAGTGCCCTTATTGGACAATCTGCTTTTGGGGAGCTGTTTTTT.

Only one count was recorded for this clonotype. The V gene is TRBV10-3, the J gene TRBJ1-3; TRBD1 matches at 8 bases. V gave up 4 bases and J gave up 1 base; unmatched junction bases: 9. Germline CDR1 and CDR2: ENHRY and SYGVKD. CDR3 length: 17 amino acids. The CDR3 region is CAISGWDRQTSGNTIYF. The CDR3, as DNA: TGTGCCATCAGTGGTTGGGACAGGCAAACGTCTGGAAACACCATATATTTT.

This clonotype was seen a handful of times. CDR3: CASSTPLDPAYEQYF. The CDR3 DNA reads as TGTGCCAGCAGCACCCCCCTGGATCCAGCCTACGAGCAGTACTTC. The J gene is TRBJ2-7, the V gene TRBV7-9; D is unresolved. Germline loops: CDR1 SEHNR, CDR2 FQNEAQ (reference sequence). The CDR3 extends over 15 amino acids. The germline V and J ends were trimmed by 5 bases and 2 bases, with 16 bases remaining between them.

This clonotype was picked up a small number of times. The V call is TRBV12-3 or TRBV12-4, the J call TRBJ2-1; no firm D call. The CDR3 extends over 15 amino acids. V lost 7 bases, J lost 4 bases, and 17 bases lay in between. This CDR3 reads CASTSSLTLYNEQFF. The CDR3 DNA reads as TGTGCCAGCACGTCCTCCCTTACCCTTTACAATGAGCAGTTCTTC.

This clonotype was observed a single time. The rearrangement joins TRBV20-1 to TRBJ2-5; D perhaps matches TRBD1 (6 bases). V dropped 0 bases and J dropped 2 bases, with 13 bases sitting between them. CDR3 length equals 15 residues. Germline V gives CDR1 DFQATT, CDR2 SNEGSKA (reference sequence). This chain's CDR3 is CSARDYRDPQETQYF. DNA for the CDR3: TGCAGTGCTAGAGATTACAGGGACCCACAAGAGACCCAGTACTTC.

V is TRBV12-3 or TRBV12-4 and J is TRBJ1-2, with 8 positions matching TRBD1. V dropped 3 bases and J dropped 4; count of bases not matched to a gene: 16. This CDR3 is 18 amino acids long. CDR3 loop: CASSFLSGQALTLYGYTF. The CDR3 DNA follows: TGTGCCAGCAGTTTTCTTTCGGGACAGGCCTTAACACTCTATGGCTACACCTTC.

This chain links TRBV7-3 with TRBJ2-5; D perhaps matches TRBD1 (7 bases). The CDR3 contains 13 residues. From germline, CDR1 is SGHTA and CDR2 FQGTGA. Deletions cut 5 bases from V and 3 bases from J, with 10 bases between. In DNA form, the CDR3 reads TGTGCCAGCAGCGCGGGACAGAAAGAGACCCAGTACTTC. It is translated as CASSAGQKETQYF.

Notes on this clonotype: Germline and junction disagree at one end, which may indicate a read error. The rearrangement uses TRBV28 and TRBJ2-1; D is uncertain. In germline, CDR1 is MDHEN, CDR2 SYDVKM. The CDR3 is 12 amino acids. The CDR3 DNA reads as TGTGCCAGCGGTTTCAGATACAATGAGCAGTTCTTC. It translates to CASGFRYNEQFF.

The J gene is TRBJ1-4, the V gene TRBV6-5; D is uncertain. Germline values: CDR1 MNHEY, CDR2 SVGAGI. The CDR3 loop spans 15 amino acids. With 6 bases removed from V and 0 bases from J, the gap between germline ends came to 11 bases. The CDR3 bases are TGTGCCAGCAGATCGAGGGTTGCAACTAATGAAAAACTGTTTTTT. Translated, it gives CASRSRVATNEKLFF.

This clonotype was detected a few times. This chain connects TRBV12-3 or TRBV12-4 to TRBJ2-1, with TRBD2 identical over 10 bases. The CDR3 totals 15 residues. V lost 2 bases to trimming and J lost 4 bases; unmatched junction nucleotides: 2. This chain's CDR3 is CASSLTSGTYNEQFF. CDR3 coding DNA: TGTGCCAGCAGTTTAACTAGCGGGACTTACAATGAGCAGTTCTTC.